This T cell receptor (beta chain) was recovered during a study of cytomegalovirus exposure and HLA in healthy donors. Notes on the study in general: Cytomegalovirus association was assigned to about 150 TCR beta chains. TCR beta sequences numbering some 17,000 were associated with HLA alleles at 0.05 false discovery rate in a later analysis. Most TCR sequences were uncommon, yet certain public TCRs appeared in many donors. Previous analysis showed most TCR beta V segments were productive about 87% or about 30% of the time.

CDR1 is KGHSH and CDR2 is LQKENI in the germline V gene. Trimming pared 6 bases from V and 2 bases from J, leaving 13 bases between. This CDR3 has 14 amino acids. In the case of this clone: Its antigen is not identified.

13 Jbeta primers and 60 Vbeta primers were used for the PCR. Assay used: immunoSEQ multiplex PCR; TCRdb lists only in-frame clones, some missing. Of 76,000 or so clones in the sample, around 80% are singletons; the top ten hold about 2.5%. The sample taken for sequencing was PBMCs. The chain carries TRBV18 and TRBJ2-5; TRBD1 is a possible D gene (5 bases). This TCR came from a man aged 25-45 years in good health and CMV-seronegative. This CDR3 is CASSRDRTQETQYF. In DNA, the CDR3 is TGTGCCAGCTCCCGAGACAGAACTCAAGAGACCCAGTACTTC.